One sample yielded the 8 T cell receptor beta chains listed below, sequenced in a study of shared clonotypes between healthy human individuals. Assay used: immunoSEQ multiplex PCR; TCRdb lists only in-frame clones, some missing. The profile shows about 120,000 clones, about two thirds of them singletons. The sample taken for sequencing was memory CD8+ T cells sorted from blood. Stated subset: CD45RO+ cells pooled with CCR7-negative TemRA cells. The receptors stem from a woman younger than 45 in good health.

The chain carries TRBV7-8 and TRBJ1-5; the D is unclear. There are 14 residues in the CDR3. Germline CDR1 is SGHVS and CDR2 is FQNEAQ. Trimming cost V 2 bases and J 3 bases, with 8 bases left between them. CDR3 residues: CASSLQPNNQPQHF. In DNA, the CDR3 is TGTGCCAGCAGCTTACAGCCGAACAATCAGCCCCAGCATTTT.

This clone was recorded many times. V is TRBV15 and J is TRBJ1-1; tentative D call: TRBD1 (6 bases). Per germline, CDR1 LNHNV and CDR2 YYDKDF (reference sequence). The ends were cut back, 4 bases at V and 6 bases at J, with 12 bases in the middle. The CDR3 has 13 residues. DNA for the CDR3: TGTGCCACCAGCAAAAAGGGGGTCCCTGAAGCTTTCTTT. Translation gives CATSKKGVPEAFF. The full variable domain, rest sourced from reference TRBV15 and TRBJ1-1, is DAMVIQNPRYQVTQFGKPVTLSCSQTLNHNVMYWYQQKSSQAPKLLFHYYDKDFNNEADTPDNFQSRRPNTSFCFLDIRSPGLGDTAMYLCATSKKGVPEAFFGQGTRLTVV.

This clone has just a few counts. V and J are TRBV28 and TRBJ2-1, with D perhaps matching TRBD1 (5 bases). V lost 5 bases to trimming and J lost 8 bases, with 19 bases between them. This CDR3 is built from 15 residues. From germline, CDR1 is MDHEN and CDR2 SYDVKM. The CDR3 nucleotides are TGTGCCAGCAGTCTGGGTCATGCAGGGATCTATGAGCAGTTCTTC. This gives the protein CASSLGHAGIYEQFF.

This clone was observed a few times. The genes are TRBV5-4 and TRBJ1-1; 7 nucleotides match TRBD1. Looked up from germline, CDR1 is SGHNT and CDR2 is YYREEE (reference sequence). This CDR3 has 15 residues. The V segment lost 3 bases and the J segment 1 base; nucleotides outside the gene matches: 6. The CDR3 loop reads CASSYGQEQNTEAFF. The CDR3 region has the DNA TGTGCCAGCAGCTACGGACAGGAACAGAACACTGAAGCTTTCTTT.

The J gene is TRBJ1-5, the V gene TRBV2, with D unresolved. Germline V gives CDR1 SNHLY, CDR2 FYNNEI. Deletions cut 6 bases from V and 6 bases from J, with 15 bases between. CDR3 length: 14 residues. The CDR3 DNA follows: TGTGCCAGCAGGGGAGGAAGCGGTGGTCAGCCCCAGCATTTT. As protein: CASRGGSGGQPQHF.

This sequence joins TRBV4-2 and TRBJ2-1; 7 bases agree with TRBD2. Losses at the gene ends were 0 bases for V and 3 bases for J; bases not matched to a gene: 2. The CDR3 totals 15 residues. Germline-derived CDR1 and CDR2 are LGHNA and YNFKEQ. The chain's CDR3 is CASSQDTGGYNEQFF. DNA of the CDR3: TGTGCCAGCAGCCAAGATACGGGAGGCTACAATGAGCAGTTCTTC.

The chain uses TRBV19 and TRBJ2-1; 14 bases line up with TRBD2. With V trimmed by 7 bases and J by 9 bases, 11 bases remained unmatched. The CDR3 extends over 16 amino acids. The germline gives CDR1 LNHDA, CDR2 SQIVND (reference sequence). The CDR3 reads CASTLGGTSGSSEQFF. CDR3 DNA: TGTGCCAGTACCCTGGGTGGGACTAGCGGGAGCAGTGAGCAGTTCTTC.

This chain uses TRBV28 with TRBJ2-5; a weak D match, TRBD1 (5 bases). There are 15 residues in the CDR3. Germline values: CDR1 MDHEN, CDR2 SYDVKM. Trimming removed 2 bases at V and 2 bases at J, with 12 bases between. The CDR3, as DNA: TGTGCCAGCAGTTTACCAGCAGGGCCGCAAGAGACCCAGTACTTC. Its protein product is CASSLPAGPQETQYF.